This T cell receptor (beta chain) was sequenced during a study of blood T cells in healthy people across ages. Primed by a sample-barcoded 5' primer and a J-beta primer mix, a second PCR proceeded for 7 to 11 cycles. One entry per CDR3 protein results from TCRdb running MiXCR on the 5' RACE reads. The sample carries about 640,000 distinct CDR3 sequences, about 30% recorded once. Deletions cut 6 bases from V and 2 bases from J, with 6 bases between. Per germline, CDR1 ENHRY and CDR2 SYGVKD. There are 12 residues in the CDR3. This clonotype was seen ten or more times. The genes are TRBV10-3 and TRBJ2-3; tentative D call: TRBD2 (5 bases). What was sequenced was blood. This TCR derives from a woman of 80 years or more in good health. Here the CDR3 reads CAIRDFTDTQYF. CDR3 in DNA: TGTGCCATCAGGGACTTCACAGATACGCAGTATTTT.